This TCR beta chain came from a study of response to subunit inactivated influenza vaccine. Study conclusions and caveats: Researchers suggested that each seasonal influenza vaccination recruits few new T cells.

This clonotype was picked up a small number of times. Its specificity is not known. The germline V gene encodes CDR1 MGHRA and CDR2 YSYEKL. V lost 4 bases to trimming and J lost 5 bases, with 10 bases between them. This CDR3 has 13 amino acids. MiXCR, applied by TCRdb to the RT-PCR reads, yields one record per CDR3 protein. This sample carries hundreds of thousands of distinct CDR3 sequences, over 25% of them seen once, and the ten largest clones take approximately 2%. The V call is TRBV4-1, the J call TRBJ2-3; D gene unclear. The TCR was taken from a man in his fifties or sixties who received an inactivated influenza vaccine. This sample comprised CD4+ T cells sorted from PBMCs, obtained roughly 5 days after vaccination. CDR3 bases: TGCGCCAGCAGCCTAACCCAGAGAGATACGCAGTATTTT. It is translated as CASSLTQRDTQYF.